This T cell receptor beta chain was found in a study of T-cell reconstitution after alpha-beta-depleted transplantation in children. Study-level results: Surviving recipient T cells and thymic progenitors underlay high day-60 TCRbeta diversity in some patients. Newly produced T cells mostly accounted for T-cell counts and diversity one year post-transplant.

This clonotype has a handful of counts. The target antigen is unknown. The CDR3 extends over 14 amino acids. Germline V gene sequence: CDR1 SQVTM, CDR2 ANQGSEA. For TCRbeta, the library was prepared with unique molecular identifiers. Each CDR3 protein is one row after TCRdb ran MiXCR on the PCR reads. The sample contains hundreds of thousands of distinct CDR3 sequences, roughly a tenth of which appear only once. The sample consisted of PBMCs, taken before TCRalphabeta/CD19-depleted stem cell transplant. The clonotype originates from a child under two years old with acute myeloid leukemia, due to receive a stem cell transplant. The chain recombines TRBV29-1 with TRBJ2-3; TRBD1 agrees at 11 bases. As DNA, the CDR3 is TGCAGTTCACAGCCGGGACAGGGGGCAGATACGCAGTATTTT. Translated, it gives CSSQPGQGADTQYF.